The present TCR beta chain was sequenced within a study of T cell responses to AZD1222 COVID-19 vaccine. The study's findings and limits: Spike as a whole was targeted by vaccine-associated CD4 TCRs, dominant at 160-218 and 743-854. Of spike-specific TCRs, nearly half reportedly target regions left unmutated in variants. The repertoires were collected only after the peak T cell response.

Note on this clone: The target antigen is unknown.

Measured with immunoSEQ multiplex PCR; TCRdb has only the in-frame clones, and not every one. The sample contains tens of thousands of clones, 88% of which appear only once. The TCR sequence derives from an adult in good health. This specimen was peripheral blood, taken on day 0 of AZD1222 vaccination.

The CDR3 reads CASSLALGGRQTYGYTF. CDR3 in DNA: TGTGCCAGCAGCTTAGCTTTAGGGGGTAGGCAAACGTATGGCTACACCTTC. This chain links TRBV7-9 with TRBJ1-2; D might be TRBD1 (6 bases). V was trimmed by 0 bases and J by 5 bases, leaving 19 bases between them. Germline V gives CDR1 SEHNR, CDR2 FQNEAQ (reference sequence). This CDR3 region has 17 residues. The variable domain in full, with the rest retrieved from reference TRBV7-9 and TRBJ1-2, is DTGVSQNPRHKITKRGQNVTFRCDPISEHNRLYWYRQTLGQGPEFLTYFQNEAQLEKSRLLSDRFSAERPKGSFSTLEIQRTEQGDSAMYLCASSLALGGRQTYGYTFGSGTRLTVV.